In its sample, the clone carrying this TCR beta chain was seen a few times. Its antigen is unknown. Library preparation (for TCRbeta) was performed with unique molecular identifiers. TCRdb re-derived calls from the PCR reads in MiXCR, one entry per CDR3 protein. The sample lists approximately 89,000 distinct CDR3 sequences, 15% to 18% occurring once. The sample belongs to a study of T-cell reconstitution after alpha-beta-depleted transplantation in children. The study's findings and limits: By one year post-transplant, T-cell counts and diversity largely arose from T cells that were newly produced. The study traced high day-60 TCRbeta diversity in some patients to surviving recipient T cells and thymic progenitors. Expanded graft clones numbering several hundred reportedly gave rise to alpha-beta T cells about two months after transplant.

The clonotype was recovered from a male patient between 2 and 15 years old who had a stem cell transplant for acute lymphoblastic leukemia, so the T cells may come from the graft donor. Sequences were derived from PBMCs, mostly from graft donor cells, sampled 180 days after TCRalphabeta/CD19-depleted stem cell transplant.

The CDR3 bases are TGTGCCAGCAGCCGAGCTAGCGGTCGATACAATGAGCAGTTCTTC. This codes for CASSRASGRYNEQFF. The chain is built from TRBV12-3 or TRBV12-4 and TRBJ2-1; 7 nucleotides agree with TRBD2. V was clipped by 6 bases and J by 4 bases; unmatched bases: 9. The CDR3 consists of 15 residues.